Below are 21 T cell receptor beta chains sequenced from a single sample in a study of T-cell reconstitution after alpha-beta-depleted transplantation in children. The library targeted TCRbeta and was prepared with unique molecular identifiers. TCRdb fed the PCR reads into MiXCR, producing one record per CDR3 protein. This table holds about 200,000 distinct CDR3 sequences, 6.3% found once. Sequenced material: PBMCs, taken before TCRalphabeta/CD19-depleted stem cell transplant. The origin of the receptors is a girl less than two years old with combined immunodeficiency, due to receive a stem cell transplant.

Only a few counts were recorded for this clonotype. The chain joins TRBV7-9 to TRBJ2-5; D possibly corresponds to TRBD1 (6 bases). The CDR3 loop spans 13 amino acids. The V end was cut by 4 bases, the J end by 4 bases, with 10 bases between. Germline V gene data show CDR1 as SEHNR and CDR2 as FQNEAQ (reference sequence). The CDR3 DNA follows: TGTGCCAGCAGCTGGGACAAGACAGAGACCCAGTACTTC. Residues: CASSWDKTETQYF.

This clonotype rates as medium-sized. CDR3 loop: CASSTQGSMTEAFF. The CDR3, as DNA: TGTGCCAGCAGTACACAGGGTTCTATGACTGAAGCTTTCTTT. The chain uses TRBV12-3 or TRBV12-4 and TRBJ1-1, with TRBD1 as a possible D gene (6 bases). The germline V and J ends were trimmed by 5 bases and 5 bases, with 15 bases remaining between them. CDR3 length: 14 amino acids.

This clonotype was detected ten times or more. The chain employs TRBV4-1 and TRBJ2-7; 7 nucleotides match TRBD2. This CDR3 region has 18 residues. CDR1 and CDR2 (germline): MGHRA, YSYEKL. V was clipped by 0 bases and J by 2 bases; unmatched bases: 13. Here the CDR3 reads CASSQDFPRLAGAYEQYF. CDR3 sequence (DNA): TGCGCCAGCAGCCAAGATTTTCCCCGACTAGCTGGGGCCTACGAGCAGTACTTC.

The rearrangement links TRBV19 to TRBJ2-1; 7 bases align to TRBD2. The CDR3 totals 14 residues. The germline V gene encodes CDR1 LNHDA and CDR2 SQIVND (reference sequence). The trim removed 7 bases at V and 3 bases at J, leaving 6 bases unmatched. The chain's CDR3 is CASKVPGGYNEQFF. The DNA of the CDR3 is TGTGCCAGTAAAGTCCCGGGAGGCTACAATGAGCAGTTCTTC.

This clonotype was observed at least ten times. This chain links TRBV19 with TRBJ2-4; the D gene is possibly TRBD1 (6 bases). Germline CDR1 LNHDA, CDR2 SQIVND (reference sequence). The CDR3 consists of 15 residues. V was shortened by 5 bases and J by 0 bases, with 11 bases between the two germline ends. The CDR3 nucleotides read TGTGCCAGTAGTGGACAGCTACTAGCCAAAAACATTCAGTACTTC. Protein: CASSGQLLAKNIQYF.

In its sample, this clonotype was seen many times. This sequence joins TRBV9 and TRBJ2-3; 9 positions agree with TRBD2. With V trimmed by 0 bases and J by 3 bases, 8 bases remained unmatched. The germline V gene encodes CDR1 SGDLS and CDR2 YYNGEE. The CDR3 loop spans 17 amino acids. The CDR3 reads CASSVGAGGPRTDTQYF. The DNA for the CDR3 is TGTGCCAGCAGCGTAGGGGCGGGGGGGCCTAGAACAGATACGCAGTATTTT.

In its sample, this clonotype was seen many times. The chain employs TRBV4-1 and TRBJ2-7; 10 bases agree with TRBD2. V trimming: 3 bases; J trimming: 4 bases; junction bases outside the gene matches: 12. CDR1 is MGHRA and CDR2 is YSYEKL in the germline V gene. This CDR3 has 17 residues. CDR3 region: CASSHETPGLAIYEQYF. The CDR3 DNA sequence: TGCGCCAGCAGCCACGAAACCCCGGGACTAGCGATTTACGAGCAGTACTTC.

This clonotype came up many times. As DNA, the CDR3 is TGCGCCAGCAGCCACGGGACAGGGGGCAATGAGCAGTTCTTC. Its translation is CASSHGTGGNEQFF. The V and J genes are TRBV5-1 and TRBJ2-1; 11 nucleotides match TRBD1. The CDR3 extends over 14 amino acids. CDR1 and CDR2 from the germline V gene are SGHRS and YFSETQ. Trimming cost V 4 bases and J 6 bases; bases outside gene matches: 3.

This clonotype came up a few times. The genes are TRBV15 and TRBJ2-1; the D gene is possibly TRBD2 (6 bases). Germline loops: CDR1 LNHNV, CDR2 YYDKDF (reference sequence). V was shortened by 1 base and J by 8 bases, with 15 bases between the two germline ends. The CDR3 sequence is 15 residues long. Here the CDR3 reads CATSRGIVAVHEQFF. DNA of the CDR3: TGTGCCACCAGCAGAGGGATAGTAGCGGTACATGAGCAGTTCTTC.

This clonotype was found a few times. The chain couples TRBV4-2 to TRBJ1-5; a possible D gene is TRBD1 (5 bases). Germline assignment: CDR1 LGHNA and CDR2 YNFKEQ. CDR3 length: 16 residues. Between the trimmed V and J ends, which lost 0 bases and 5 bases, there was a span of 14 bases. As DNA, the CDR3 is TGTGCCAGCAGCCAAGAGTACGACGCGGGACATCAGCCCCAGCATTTT. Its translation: CASSQEYDAGHQPQHF.

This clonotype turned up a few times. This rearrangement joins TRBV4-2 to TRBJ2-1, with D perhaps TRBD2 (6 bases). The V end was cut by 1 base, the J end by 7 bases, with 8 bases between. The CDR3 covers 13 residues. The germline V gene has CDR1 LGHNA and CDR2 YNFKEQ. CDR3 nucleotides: TGTGCCAGCAGCCAAGGCGGGGATAATGAGCAGTTCTTC. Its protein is CASSQGGDNEQFF.

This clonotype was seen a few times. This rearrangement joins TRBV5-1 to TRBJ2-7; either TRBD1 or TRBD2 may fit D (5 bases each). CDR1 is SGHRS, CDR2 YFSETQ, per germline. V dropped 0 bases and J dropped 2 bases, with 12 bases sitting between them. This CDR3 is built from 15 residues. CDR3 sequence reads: CASSLAGTAPYEQYF. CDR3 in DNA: TGCGCCAGCAGCTTGGCCGGGACGGCCCCCTACGAGCAGTACTTC.

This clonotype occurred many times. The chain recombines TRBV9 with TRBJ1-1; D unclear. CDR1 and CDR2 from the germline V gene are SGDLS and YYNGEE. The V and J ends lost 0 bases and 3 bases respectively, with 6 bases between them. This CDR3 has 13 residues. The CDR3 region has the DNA TGTGCCAGCAGCGTAGAACGGTACACTGAAGCTTTCTTT. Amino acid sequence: CASSVERYTEAFF. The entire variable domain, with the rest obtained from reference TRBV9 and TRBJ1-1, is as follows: DSGVTQTPKHLITATGQRVTLRCSPRSGDLSVYWYQQSLDQGLQFLIQYYNGEERAKGNILERFSAQQFPDLHSELNLSSLELGDSALYFCASSVERYTEAFFGQGTRLTVV.

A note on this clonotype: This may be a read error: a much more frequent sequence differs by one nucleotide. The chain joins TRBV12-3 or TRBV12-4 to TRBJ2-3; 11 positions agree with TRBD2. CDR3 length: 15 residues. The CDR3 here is CSSSHTSGRGDTQYF. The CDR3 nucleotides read TGTTCCAGCAGCCACACTAGCGGGAGAGGGGATACGCAGTATTTT.

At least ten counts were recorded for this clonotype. The CDR3 spells CASSQASYNEQFF. For the CDR3, the DNA is TGTGCCAGCAGCCAAGCCTCTTACAATGAGCAGTTCTTC. This sequence joins TRBV3-1 and TRBJ2-1, with D uncertain. V gave up 1 base and J gave up 4 bases, with 5 bases separating them. This CDR3 spans 13 amino acids. Germline-derived CDR1 and CDR2 are LGHDT and YNNKEL (reference sequence).

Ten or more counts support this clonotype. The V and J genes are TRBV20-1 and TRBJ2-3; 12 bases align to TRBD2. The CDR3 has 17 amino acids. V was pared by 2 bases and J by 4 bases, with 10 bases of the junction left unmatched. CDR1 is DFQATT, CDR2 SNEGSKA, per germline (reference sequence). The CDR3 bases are TGCAGTGCTAGACCGGCTAGCGGGGGGGGCCCCGCAGATACGCAGTATTTT. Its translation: CSARPASGGGPADTQYF.

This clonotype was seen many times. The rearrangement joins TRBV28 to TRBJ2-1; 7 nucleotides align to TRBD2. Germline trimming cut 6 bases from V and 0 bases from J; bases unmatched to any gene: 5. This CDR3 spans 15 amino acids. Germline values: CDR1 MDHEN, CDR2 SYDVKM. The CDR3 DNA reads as TGTGCCAGCAGAGTCTCTAGCGGCTCCTACAATGAGCAGTTCTTC. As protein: CASRVSSGSYNEQFF. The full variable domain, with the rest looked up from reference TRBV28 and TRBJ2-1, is DVKVTQSSRYLVKRTGEKVFLECVQDMDHENMFWYRQDPGLGLRLIYFSYDVKMKEKGDIPEGYSVSREKKERFSLILESASTNQTSMYLCASRVSSGSYNEQFFGPGTRLTVL.

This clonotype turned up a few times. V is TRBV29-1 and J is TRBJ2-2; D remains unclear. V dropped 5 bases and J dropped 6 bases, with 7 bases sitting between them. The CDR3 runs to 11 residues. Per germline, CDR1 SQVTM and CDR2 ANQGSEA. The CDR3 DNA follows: TGCAGCGTTTGGGATGCCGGGGAGCTGTTTTTT. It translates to CSVWDAGELFF.

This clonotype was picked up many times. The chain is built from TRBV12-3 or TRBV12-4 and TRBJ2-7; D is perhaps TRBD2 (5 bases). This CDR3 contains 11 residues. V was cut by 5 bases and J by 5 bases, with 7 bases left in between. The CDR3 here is CASSNGDEQYF. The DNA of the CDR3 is TGTGCCAGCAGTAACGGGGACGAGCAGTACTTC.

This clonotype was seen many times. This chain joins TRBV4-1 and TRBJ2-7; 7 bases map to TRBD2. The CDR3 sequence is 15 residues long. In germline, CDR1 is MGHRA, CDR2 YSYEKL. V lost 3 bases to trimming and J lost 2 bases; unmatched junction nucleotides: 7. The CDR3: CASSQGGTMAYEQYF. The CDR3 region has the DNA TGCGCCAGCAGCCAGGGAGGGACTATGGCCTACGAGCAGTACTTC.

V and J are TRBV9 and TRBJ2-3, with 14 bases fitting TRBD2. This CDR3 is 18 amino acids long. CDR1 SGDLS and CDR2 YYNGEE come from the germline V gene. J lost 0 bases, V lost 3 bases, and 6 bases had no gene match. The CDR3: CASSDGTSGRGSTDTQYF. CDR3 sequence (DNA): TGTGCCAGCAGCGACGGGACTAGCGGGAGAGGTAGCACAGATACGCAGTATTTT.